The 27 T cell receptor beta chains given below trace back to one sample, sequenced in a study of control samples from healthy donors and cancer patients. TCRdb keeps only in-frame clones here, not all; method: immunoSEQ multiplex PCR. Counted here are some 170,000 clones, about 95% occurring once; the ten biggest clones make up 14%. The sequenced material came from PBMCs. The receptors come from a man between 60 and 70 years old with colorectal cancer.

The chain is built from TRBV4-1 and TRBJ2-2; D ambiguous. V lost 2 bases and J lost 7, with 14 bases in between. CDR3 length: 15 residues. Germline loops: CDR1 MGHRA, CDR2 YSYEKL. CDR3 coding DNA: TGCGCCAGCAGCCAACCTGTTGTCGGTAGCGGGGAGCTGTTTTTT. Translated, it gives CASSQPVVGSGELFF.

V and J are TRBV11-2 and TRBJ2-1; 10 positions match TRBD2. This CDR3 contains 16 residues. Per germline, CDR1 SGHAT and CDR2 FQNNGV. V lost 5 bases, J lost 2 bases, and 6 bases stayed unmatched. DNA of the CDR3: TGTGCCAGCAGCCAATCCCTAGCGGGGGCCTACAATGAGCAGTTCTTC. This sequence encodes CASSQSLAGAYNEQFF.

The CDR3, as DNA: TGTGCCAACTTACAGGGGTGGAATTCACCCCTCCACTTT. This sequence encodes CANLQGWNSPLHF. This sequence joins TRBV6-5 and TRBJ1-6, with TRBD1 matching 7 bases. Trimming cost V 10 bases and J 7 bases; bases outside gene matches: 7. Germline V gene lookup returns CDR1 MNHEY and CDR2 SVGAGI. The length of the CDR3 is 13 residues.

In its sample, this clone was seen once. The rearrangement uses TRBV5-1 and TRBJ2-5; tentative D call: TRBD1 (5 bases). V was trimmed by 4 bases and J by 9 bases, leaving 16 bases between them. CDR1 is SGHRS, CDR2 YFSETQ, per germline. The CDR3 contains 13 residues. CDR3 region: CASSAEGVGAQYF. The CDR3 nucleotides read TGCGCCAGCAGCGCGGAAGGGGTTGGGGCCCAGTACTTC.

This chain's CDR3 is CASSLEPGDRGSSGANVLTF. DNA for the CDR3: TGTGCCAGCAGCTTAGAACCGGGGGACAGGGGGTCTTCTGGGGCCAACGTCCTGACTTTC. J is TRBJ2-6 and V is TRBV11-3; TRBD1 agrees at 11 bases. This CDR3 region has 20 residues. CDR1 and CDR2 (germline): SGHNT, YENEEA. The V and J ends lost 0 bases and 1 base, in that order; junction bases with no gene match: 8.

The gene calls are TRBV6-5 and TRBJ2-5; D is uncertain. Trimming shortened V by 7 bases and J by 0 bases, and 9 bases separated the two germline ends. The CDR3 extends over 13 amino acids. Per the germline V gene, CDR1 is MNHEY and CDR2 is SVGAGI. The CDR3 is CASTSGHQETQYF. In DNA form, the CDR3 reads TGTGCCAGCACCTCGGGTCACCAAGAGACCCAGTACTTC.

This chain uses TRBV18 with TRBJ1-4, with D possibly matching TRBD1 (5 bases). Germline V gene data show CDR1 as KGHSH and CDR2 as LQKENI. V shed 3 bases and J shed 0 bases, with 11 bases lying between them. The CDR3 loop spans 16 amino acids. CDR3 protein: CASSPLGGATNEKLFF. CDR3 nucleotide sequence: TGTGCCAGCTCACCCCTCGGGGGGGCAACTAATGAAAAACTGTTTTTT.

CDR3 nucleotides: TGTGCCAGCAGTTTTAGGCAGGGGAGAGAGACCCAGTACTTC. This gives the protein CASSFRQGRETQYF. V is TRBV27 and J is TRBJ2-5; weak D call: TRBD1 (6 bases). CDR3 length: 14 residues. V lost 3 bases and J 4 bases, leaving 12 bases between the germline ends. CDR1 MNHEY and CDR2 SMNVEV come from the germline V gene (reference sequence).

This chain joins TRBV6-1 and TRBJ2-5; D might be TRBD1 or TRBD2, each matching 6 bases. The V and J ends lost 2 bases and 5 bases respectively, with 15 bases between them. From germline, CDR1 is MNHNS and CDR2 SASEGT. This CDR3 spans 15 amino acids. CDR3 sequence reads: CASSEQGGRGETQYF. CDR3 bases: TGTGCCAGCAGTGAACAAGGGGGGCGAGGGGAGACCCAGTACTTC.

This chain joins TRBV7-9 and TRBJ2-5; 8 bases line up with TRBD2. CDR1 and CDR2 (germline): SEHNR, FQNEAQ (reference sequence). V was pared by 0 bases and J by 4 bases, with 7 bases of the junction left unmatched. This CDR3 has 16 amino acids. The CDR3 here is CASSLAGGLVRETQYF. The CDR3 nucleotides read TGTGCCAGCAGCTTAGCGGGGGGACTAGTAAGAGAGACCCAGTACTTC.

This rearrangement joins TRBV3-1 (or the pseudogene TRBV3-2) to TRBJ2-1, with D possibly matching TRBD1 (6 bases). The V and J ends lost 3 bases and 9 bases respectively, with 15 bases between them. Per germline, CDR1 LGHDT and CDR2 YNNKEL (reference sequence). The CDR3 spans 14 residues. The CDR3 loop reads CASSQGTSSVEQFF. The CDR3 DNA is TGTGCCAGCAGCCAGGGGACATCATCCGTTGAGCAGTTCTTC.

The chain uses TRBV5-8 and TRBJ1-1; no definite D call. V was cut by 0 bases and J by 0 bases, with 6 bases left in between. There are 14 residues in the CDR3. Germline values: CDR1 SGHTS, CDR2 YDEGEE. The CDR3 DNA follows: TGTGCCAGCAGCTTGGTGGTGGTGAACACTGAAGCTTTCTTT. This sequence encodes CASSLVVVNTEAFF.

This clone was counted once. The chain has TRBV12-3 or TRBV12-4 and TRBJ2-7; D not resolved. Trimming took 6 bases from V and 5 from J, leaving 11 bases between them. The CDR3 has 12 amino acids. CDR3 nucleotides: TGTGCCAGCAGCCCCGAAGGCCACGAGCAGTACTTC. As protein: CASSPEGHEQYF.

The rearrangement uses TRBV24-1 and TRBJ1-2; the D is unclear. This CDR3 is built from 12 residues. V was trimmed by 3 bases and J by 9 bases, leaving 10 bases between them. In germline, CDR1 is KGHDR, CDR2 SFDVKD. The chain's CDR3 is CATSDEGLRYTF. The CDR3 nucleotides are TGTGCCACCAGTGATGAGGGCCTTCGCTACACCTTC.

Remarks on this clone: Relative to the germline gene, one junction end is altered; a read error may explain this. CDR3 coding DNA: TGTGCCAGCAGCTTAGTGCTGGGGGGCTACACCTTC. The encoded protein is CASSLVLGGYTF. The chain employs TRBV12-3 or TRBV12-4 and TRBJ1-2; no reliable D call. The CDR3 is made up of 12 amino acids.

The chain couples TRBV28 to TRBJ1-6, with a possible D match to TRBD1 (5 bases). The CDR3 extends over 15 amino acids. Germline lookup yields CDR1 MDHEN and CDR2 SYDVKM. V lost 8 bases to trimming and J lost 2 bases, with 13 bases between them. Here the CDR3 reads CASYPGTAYNSPLHF. In DNA, the CDR3 is TGTGCCAGCTACCCCGGGACGGCCTATAATTCACCCCTCCACTTT.

V and J are TRBV6-5 and TRBJ1-2; unclear D gene. Germline CDR1 reads MNHEY; CDR2 reads SVGAGI. The V and J ends lost 5 bases and 2 bases respectively, with 12 bases between them. The CDR3 totals 14 residues. The CDR3 bases are TGTGCCAGCAGTCGAGTGACCGAGAACTATGGCTACACCTTC. Encoded protein: CASSRVTENYGYTF.

The genes are TRBV9 and TRBJ1-2, with D possibly TRBD1 on 5 matching bases. With 2 bases removed from V and 8 bases from J, the gap between germline ends came to 10 bases. The germline gives CDR1 SGDLS, CDR2 YYNGEE. This CDR3 is 12 amino acids long. CDR3 in DNA: TGTGCCAGCAGCGTCGACAGTTTGGGCTACACCTTC. Protein product: CASSVDSLGYTF.

CDR3 in DNA: TGTGCCTGGAGTGCTGAGTCAGGCCACAATGAGCAGTTCTTC. It yields the protein CAWSAESGHNEQFF. The chain has TRBV30 and TRBJ2-1; the D is unclear. Germline CDR1 reads GTSNPN; CDR2 reads SVGIG (reference sequence). This CDR3 has 14 residues. Trimming took off 1 base at V and 5 bases at J, with 12 bases between the two ends.

The chain employs TRBV7-2 and TRBJ2-7, with D perhaps matching TRBD1 or TRBD2 (7 bases each). Germline values: CDR1 SGHTA, CDR2 FQGNSA. V lost 8 bases and J lost 2, with 16 bases in between. The CDR3 loop spans 14 amino acids. This chain's CDR3 is CASATQGGAYEQYF. The CDR3 DNA is TGTGCCAGCGCAACCCAGGGGGGGGCCTACGAGCAGTACTTC.

This clone was observed once. V is TRBV19 and J is TRBJ1-1; possibly TRBD1 for D (5 bases). This CDR3 has 16 residues. The germline CDR1 and CDR2 sequences are LNHDA and SQIVND (reference sequence). Trimming removed 3 bases at V and 0 bases at J, with 14 bases between. For the CDR3, the DNA is TGTGCCAGTAGTATTGGCAGGGTGAGGATGAACACTGAAGCTTTCTTT. Amino acid sequence: CASSIGRVRMNTEAFF.

The J gene is TRBJ2-5, the V gene TRBV20-1; D uncertain. The CDR3 is 12 residues long. Germline V gene data show CDR1 as DFQATT and CDR2 as SNEGSKA (reference sequence). The V and J ends lost 3 bases and 7 bases respectively, with 12 bases between them. CDR3 residues: CSASRLMGTQYF. CDR3 DNA sequence: TGCAGTGCTAGTCGGCTCATGGGGACCCAGTACTTC.

The chain combines TRBV19 with TRBJ2-2, with 15 bases identical to TRBD2. This CDR3 contains 16 residues. V lost 8 bases and J lost 0; bases outside the gene matches: 1. Germline V lookup: CDR1 LNHDA, CDR2 SQIVND (reference sequence). The CDR3 bases are TGTGCCAGTCGGACTAGCGGGGGGGCGAACACCGGGGAGCTGTTTTTT. Its translation is CASRTSGGANTGELFF. Together with reference TRBV19 and TRBJ2-2, the CDR3 gives the full variable domain: DGGITQSPKYLFRKEGQNVTLSCEQNLNHDAMYWYRQDPGQGLRLIYYSQIVNDFQKGDIAEGYSVSREKKESFPLTVTSAQKNPTAFYLCASRTSGGANTGELFFGEGSRLTVL.

A few counts support this clone. The V call is TRBV6-5, the J call TRBJ2-7; TRBD1 matches at 7 bases. The CDR3 extends over 14 amino acids. CDR1 is MNHEY, CDR2 SVGAGI, per germline. Trimming removed 5 bases from V and 5 bases from J; junction bases left unmatched: 9. The CDR3 loop is CASSLRQGRNEQYF. As DNA, the CDR3 is TGTGCCAGCAGTCTACGACAGGGTAGGAACGAGCAGTACTTC.

The CDR3 DNA is TGTGCCTGGAGTCAGATTACAGATACGCAGTATTTT. This translates into CAWSQITDTQYF. This rearrangement joins TRBV30 to TRBJ2-3; D is unclear. V was shortened by 2 bases and J by 3 bases, with 6 bases between the two germline ends. The germline V gene encodes CDR1 GTSNPN and CDR2 SVGIG (reference sequence). CDR3 length equals 12 residues.

V gene TRBV11-2 combines with J gene TRBJ1-1; weak D call: TRBD1 (6 bases). V was shortened by 3 bases and J by 1 base, with 9 bases between the two germline ends. The CDR3 has 14 amino acids. The germline CDR1 and CDR2 sequences are SGHAT and FQNNGV. Here the CDR3 DNA reads TGTGCCAGCAGCTTCAGGGGCACGAACACTGAAGCTTTCTTT. Translation: CASSFRGTNTEAFF.

The chain recombines TRBV20-1 with TRBJ2-5; 7 bases are shared with TRBD2. CDR3 size: 16 residues. Germline V gene lookup returns CDR1 DFQATT and CDR2 SNEGSKA (reference sequence). With V trimmed by 3 bases and J by 4 bases, 14 bases remained unmatched. The CDR3 region is CSASRGDGALRETQYF. In DNA, the CDR3 is TGCAGTGCTAGTCGGGGGGATGGGGCTTTGAGAGAGACCCAGTACTTC.